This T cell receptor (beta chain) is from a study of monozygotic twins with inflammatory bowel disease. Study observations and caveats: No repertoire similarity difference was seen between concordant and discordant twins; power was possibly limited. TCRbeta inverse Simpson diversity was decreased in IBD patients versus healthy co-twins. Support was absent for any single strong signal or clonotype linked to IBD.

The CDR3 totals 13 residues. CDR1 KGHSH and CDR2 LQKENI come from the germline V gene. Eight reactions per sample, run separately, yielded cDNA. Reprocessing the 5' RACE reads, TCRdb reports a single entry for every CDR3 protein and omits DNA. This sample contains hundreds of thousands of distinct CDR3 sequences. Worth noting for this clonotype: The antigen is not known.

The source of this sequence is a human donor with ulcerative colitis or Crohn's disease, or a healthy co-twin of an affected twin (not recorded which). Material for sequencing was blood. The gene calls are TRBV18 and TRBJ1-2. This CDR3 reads CASSPPLNYGYTF.